The TCR beta chain described here comes from a study of T-cell reconstitution after alpha-beta-depleted transplantation in children. Findings and caveats of the study: About two months after transplant, alpha-beta T cells reportedly came from several hundred expanded graft clones. Some patients' high day-60 TCRbeta diversity was traced to surviving recipient T cells and thymic progenitors.

This clonotype was detected ten times or more. The antigen is undetermined. V lost 2 bases to trimming and J lost 2 bases, with 12 bases between them. The CDR3 length is 15 residues. The authors prepared the TCRbeta library with unique molecular identifiers. TCRdb reprocessed the PCR reads via MiXCR and lists one record per CDR3 protein. The sample records approximately 120,000 distinct CDR3 sequences, around a tenth being singletons. This clonotype was sampled from a girl in the first two years of life who had a stem cell transplant for combined immunodeficiency, so the T cells may come from the graft donor. Sequencing was performed on PBMCs, mostly from graft donor cells, taken 180 days after TCRalphabeta/CD19-depleted stem cell transplant. The genes are TRBV12-3 or TRBV12-4 and TRBJ2-5, with TRBD2 as a possible D gene (6 bases). CDR3 DNA sequence: TGTGCCAGCAGTTTAAGGGCTAGCGAGCAAGAGACCCAGTACTTC. It codes for CASSLRASEQETQYF.